Each of the 25 T cell receptor beta chains below was sequenced from the same sample in a study of Graves' ophthalmopathy and Graves' hyperthyroidism. For repertoire sequencing, the TCR beta CDR3 regions were amplified from RNA transcripts. HTBI primers primed a first-round RT-PCR, and a second-round multiplex PCR followed. TCRdb ran MiXCR on the multiplex PCR reads and lists one entry per CDR3 protein. The sample has over 500,000 distinct CDR3 sequences, about a fifth seen once. Sequencing used peripheral blood. These receptors originate from a woman under 30 with stable Graves' hyperthyroidism. Some clones in this sample may be carry-over from other donors' samples.

This clonotype was counted ten times or more. This chain links TRBV27 with TRBJ2-5; D is possibly TRBD2 (5 bases). The germline V gene has CDR1 MNHEY and CDR2 SMNVEV (reference sequence). V lost 8 bases and J lost 1, with 14 bases in between. The CDR3 has 14 residues. CDR3 sequence: CASRAEVVQETQYF. CDR3 DNA sequence: TGTGCCAGCCGCGCGGAGGTAGTCCAAGAGACCCAGTACTTC.

This clonotype was found many times. The chain combines TRBV9 with TRBJ1-2; the D gene is possibly TRBD1 (5 bases). The V gene lost 0 bases and the J gene lost 8 bases, with 11 bases spanning the gap. Germline lookup yields CDR1 SGDLS and CDR2 YYNGEE. This CDR3 has 13 amino acids. CDR3 nucleotides: TGTGCCAGCAGCGTAGAGGGGTCAGCCGGCTACACCTTC. Amino acids: CASSVEGSAGYTF.

The chain joins TRBV20-1 to TRBJ1-1; D gene unclear. The V gene lost 0 bases and the J gene lost 1 base, with 9 bases spanning the gap. Germline V gene lookup returns CDR1 DFQATT and CDR2 SNEGSKA (reference sequence). The CDR3 covers 14 residues. In DNA, the CDR3 is TGCAGTGCTAGAGATCGGCGGTGGAACACTGAAGCTTTCTTT. It yields the protein CSARDRRWNTEAFF.

Many counts were recorded for this clonotype. J is TRBJ1-1 and V is TRBV5-1, with 7 bases lining up with TRBD1. The CDR3 has 15 amino acids. Germline trimming cut 0 bases from V and 3 bases from J; bases unmatched to any gene: 5. CDR1 and CDR2 (germline): SGHRS, YFSETQ. The CDR3 region has the DNA TGCGCCAGCAGCTTGGAGGGGAGGGGGCACACTGAAGCTTTCTTT. Its protein is CASSLEGRGHTEAFF.

The genes are TRBV7-2 and TRBJ2-7, with D possibly matching TRBD1 (6 bases). This CDR3 is 15 amino acids long. In germline, CDR1 is SGHTA, CDR2 FQGNSA. The V gene lost 1 base and the J gene lost 3 bases, with 13 bases spanning the gap. CDR3 in amino acids: CASSLGNRVNYEQYF. For the CDR3, the DNA is TGTGCCAGCAGCTTAGGAAACAGGGTTAACTACGAGCAGTACTTC.

V gene TRBV4-1 combines with J gene TRBJ2-7; D may be TRBD2 (6 bases). Germline CDR1 is MGHRA and CDR2 is YSYEKL. V was pared by 3 bases and J by 7 bases, with 16 bases between. The CDR3 extends over 14 amino acids. The CDR3 DNA follows: TGCGCCAGCAGCCAGGGGGAGGTCGCACGGGAGCAGTACTTC. It translates to CASSQGEVAREQYF.

This clonotype was counted between two and nine times. The gene calls are TRBV29-1 and TRBJ1-2; 11 positions match TRBD1. Germline trimming cut 6 bases from V and 3 bases from J; bases unmatched to any gene: 12. Germline loops: CDR1 SQVTM, CDR2 ANQGSEA. The CDR3 is made up of 16 amino acids. The CDR3, as DNA: TGCAGCGTCCCGTGGACAGGGGGCATGGGTTACTATGGCTACACCTTC. Translated, it gives CSVPWTGGMGYYGYTF.

This clonotype has a handful of counts. Its ends do not fully match the called genes, so a read error is possible. The chain joins TRBV7-2 to TRBJ1-1; D is possibly TRBD1 (5 bases). The CDR3 loop spans 15 amino acids. Germline V gives CDR1 SGHTA, CDR2 FQGNSA. CDR3 loop: CASSLGPGANPEAFF. In DNA form, the CDR3 reads TGTGCCAGCAGCTTAGGTCCCGGGGCGAACCCTGAAGCTTTCTTT. Full variable domain (remainder filled in from reference TRBV7-2 and TRBJ1-1): GAGVSQSPSNKVTEKGKDVELRCDPISGHTALYWYRQSLGQGLEFLIYFQGNSAPDKSGLPSDRFSAERTGGSVSTLTIQRTQQEDSAVYLCASSLGPGANPEAFFGQGTRLTVV.

In this sample, this clonotype turned up many times. The chain carries TRBV6-1 and TRBJ2-7; D possibly matches TRBD1 or TRBD2 (5 bases each). CDR1 is MNHNS and CDR2 is SASEGT in the germline V gene. Trimming pared 0 bases from V and 10 bases from J, leaving 19 bases between. This CDR3 has 15 amino acids. The CDR3 is CASSEAGWGPLGQYF. The CDR3 DNA reads TGTGCCAGCAGTGAAGCGGGGTGGGGACCCCTTGGTCAGTACTTC.

Here the CDR3 DNA reads TGTGCCAGCAGCTCCCCTAGCCCCCCTGAGACCCAGTACTTC. Amino acids: CASSSPSPPETQYF. This chain connects TRBV7-9 to TRBJ2-5, with D possibly being TRBD2 (5 bases). V was trimmed by 4 bases and J by 5 bases, leaving 14 bases between them. This CDR3 contains 14 residues. The germline CDR1 and CDR2 sequences are SEHNR and FQNEAQ (reference sequence).

This clonotype has at least ten counts. The chain uses TRBV11-2 and TRBJ2-7; D might be TRBD1 (5 bases). The V gene's germline CDR1 is SGHAT and CDR2 FQNNGV. With 3 bases removed from V and 4 bases from J, the gap between germline ends came to 13 bases. The CDR3 is 14 amino acids. The CDR3 DNA reads TGTGCCAGCAGCTTTATTAAGGGGCGGTACGAGCAGTACTTC. Translated, it gives CASSFIKGRYEQYF. Combining the CDR3 with reference TRBV11-2 and TRBJ2-7 gives the whole variable domain EAGVAQSPRYKIIEKRQSVAFWCNPISGHATLYWYQQILGQGPKLLIQFQNNGVVDDSQLPKDRFSAERLKGVDSTLKIQPAKLEDSAVYLCASSFIKGRYEQYFGPGTRLTVT.

Ten or more counts support this clonotype. The rearrangement joins TRBV2 to TRBJ2-7, with a possible D match to TRBD2 (6 bases). CDR1 and CDR2 from the germline V gene are SNHLY and FYNNEI. The CDR3 totals 13 residues. V gave up 11 bases and J gave up 1 base, with 15 bases separating them. CDR3 loop: CAGGDVSSYEQYF. CDR3 DNA: TGTGCCGGCGGGGACGTCTCATCCTACGAGCAGTACTTC.

At least ten counts were recorded for this clonotype. V is TRBV12-3 or TRBV12-4 and J is TRBJ1-2, with TRBD1 matching 7 bases. The CDR3 is 13 amino acids. V was pared by 6 bases and J by 3 bases, with 4 bases of the junction left unmatched. CDR3 DNA sequence: TGTGCCAGCAGCCGCGGGACAGACTATGGCTACACCTTC. Translated: CASSRGTDYGYTF.

This clonotype was counted at least ten times. This may be a read error, as it is one base from a much larger clone. The chain joins TRBV12-3 or TRBV12-4 to TRBJ1-6; D is possibly TRBD1 (5 bases). The CDR3 is 13 residues long. The V gene lost 5 bases and the J gene lost 5 bases, with 7 bases spanning the gap. The chain's CDR3 is CASSVRDNSPLHF. The CDR3 DNA follows: TGTGCCAGCAGTGTCAGGGATAATTCACCCCTCCACTTT.

This clonotype has a count of ten or more. The chain has TRBV7-8 and TRBJ2-2, with TRBD1 matching over 7 bases. The V gene's germline CDR1 is SGHVS and CDR2 FQNEAQ. The CDR3 has 15 amino acids. Trimming cost V 4 bases and J 0 bases; bases outside gene matches: 2. The CDR3 DNA is TGTGCCAGCAGCTGGGGGACAGCGAACACCGGGGAGCTGTTTTTT. Its protein product is CASSWGTANTGELFF.

This clonotype has a count of ten or more. The rearrangement joins TRBV6-5 to TRBJ1-1; 9 bases are shared with TRBD1. Germline trimming cut 8 bases from V and 5 bases from J; bases unmatched to any gene: 6. From germline, CDR1 is MNHEY and CDR2 SVGAGI. The CDR3 runs 13 residues. The DNA of the CDR3 is TGTGCCAGCGGGACAGGGCGGGGGACTGAAGCTTTCTTT. Its translation is CASGTGRGTEAFF.

This clonotype was observed many times. The chain recombines TRBV6-1 with TRBJ2-5; D perhaps matches TRBD1 (5 bases). Germline assignment: CDR1 MNHNS and CDR2 SASEGT. This CDR3 region has 12 residues. Trimming took off 5 bases at V and 5 bases at J, with 9 bases between the two ends. CDR3 nucleotide sequence: TGTGCCAGCAGTCCAGGGTTTGAGACCCAGTACTTC. The encoded protein is CASSPGFETQYF.

CDR3 sequence (DNA): TGTGCCAGCAAAGAGGAGGGAACTACCCATTCACCCCTCCACTTT. Its protein is CASKEEGTTHSPLHF. This chain joins TRBV28 and TRBJ1-6; no reliable D call. The CDR3 extends over 15 amino acids. Trimming left V 7 bases short and J 8 bases short, with 18 bases between. Germline values: CDR1 MDHEN, CDR2 SYDVKM.

J is TRBJ1-2 and V is TRBV11-2, with TRBD1 matching 7 bases. After removal of 4 bases from V and 0 bases from J, the junction contained 8 bases not matched to a gene. The germline CDR1 and CDR2 sequences are SGHAT and FQNNGV. This CDR3 contains 16 residues. The CDR3 region has the DNA TGTGCCAGCAGCTATGCCTGGACAGGACCTAACTATGGCTACACCTTC. This gives the protein CASSYAWTGPNYGYTF.

This chain uses TRBV2 with TRBJ1-1, with D unresolved. Germline-derived CDR1 and CDR2 are SNHLY and FYNNEI. Trimming left V 2 bases short and J 6 bases short, with 10 bases between. The CDR3 consists of 13 residues. DNA of the CDR3: TGTGCCAGCAGTGAATTAGGTCGTTCTGAAGCTTTCTTT. It yields the protein CASSELGRSEAFF. The full variable domain, completed using reference TRBV2 and TRBJ1-1, is EPEVTQTPSHQVTQMGQEVILRCVPISNHLYFYWYRQILGQKVEFLVSFYNNEISEKSEIFDDQFSVERPDGSNFTLKIRSTKLEDSAMYFCASSELGRSEAFFGQGTRLTVV.

The V call is TRBV3-1, the J call TRBJ2-2, with 8 nucleotides matching TRBD2. This CDR3 has 16 residues. Germline CDR1 is LGHDT and CDR2 is YNNKEL (reference sequence). V lost 4 bases and J lost 1; bases outside the gene matches: 5. The CDR3 here is CASSPLSGGNTGELFF. DNA for the CDR3: TGTGCCAGCAGCCCTCTCAGCGGGGGGAACACCGGGGAGCTGTTTTTT.

At least ten counts were recorded for this clonotype. The chain carries TRBV20-1 and TRBJ1-5, with 7 bases aligning to TRBD1. The length of the CDR3 is 14 residues. CDR1 is DFQATT, CDR2 SNEGSKA, per germline (reference sequence). The ends lost 3 bases at V and 5 bases at J; junction bases unmatched: 7. CDR3 in DNA: TGCAGTGCTAGGGGGGACAGATCATATCAGCCCCAGCATTTT. This gives the protein CSARGDRSYQPQHF.

This clonotype occurred a few times. The chain joins TRBV6-5 to TRBJ2-2; D is uncertain. CDR3 length: 13 amino acids. Trimming cost V 2 bases and J 7 bases, with 8 bases left between them. From germline, CDR1 is MNHEY and CDR2 SVGAGI. The CDR3 sequence: CASSYTLDGELFF. For the CDR3, the DNA is TGTGCCAGCAGTTACACTCTAGACGGGGAGCTGTTTTTT.

This clonotype has more than one count but fewer than ten. The genes are TRBV12-3 or TRBV12-4 and TRBJ2-4; 8 bases match TRBD1. After removal of 7 bases from V and 3 bases from J, the junction contained 14 bases not matched to a gene. The CDR3 covers 17 residues. CDR3 nucleotide sequence: TGTGCCAGCATCAATACAGGGGGTCTTGATGACAAAAACATTCAGTACTTC. Its translation: CASINTGGLDDKNIQYF.

The sample holds a few counts of this clonotype. Here the CDR3 reads CASISGTVIRGSPLHF. Here the CDR3 DNA reads TGTGCCAGCATTTCCGGGACAGTCATCCGGGGTTCACCCCTCCACTTT. This chain connects TRBV6-5 to TRBJ1-6, with TRBD1 matching over 7 bases. The CDR3 is 16 residues long. Germline V gives CDR1 MNHEY, CDR2 SVGAGI. Trimming at V came to 7 bases and at J to 9 bases, leaving 15 bases not matched to a gene.